The clone carrying this T cell receptor (beta chain) was detected once. What it binds is unknown. These data belong to a study of T cell responses to AZD1222 COVID-19 vaccine. The table came from immunoSEQ multiplex PCR; TCRdb's copy has only in-frame clones and leaves some out. The sample yields 140,000 or so clones, 86% seen once. The V end was cut by 5 bases, the J end by 2 bases, with 10 bases between. CDR3 length: 15 amino acids. Germline-derived CDR1 and CDR2 are SGHAT and FQNNGV. The study's findings and limits: As reported, nearly half of all spike-specific TCRs target variant regions that are unmutated. Repertoires were collected only later (after the peak T cell response had occurred).

The clonotype was recovered from an adult who received the AZD1222 COVID-19 vaccine. The specimen comprised peripheral blood, sampled 28 days after the second AZD1222 dose. The rearrangement uses TRBV11-2 and TRBJ2-6; D is perhaps TRBD1 or TRBD2 (6 bases each). The CDR3 DNA follows: TGTGCCAGCAGCGACGGGGGCGCTGGGGCCAACGTCCTGACTTTC. Protein: CASSDGGAGANVLTF.